These 21 T cell receptor beta chains were all obtained from the same sample, sequenced in a study of blood T cell repertoires in COVID-19. Sequencing used immunoSEQ multiplex PCR; TCRdb keeps in-frame clones, though not all of them. This sample has 95,000 or so clones, with 84% found just once. The sequenced sample consisted of peripheral blood. The receptor source for this set is a human donor in a cohort sampled during active COVID-19.

The chain links TRBV3-1 (or the pseudogene TRBV3-2) to TRBJ2-7, with 7 bases that match TRBD1. CDR1 is LGHDT and CDR2 is YNNKEL in the germline V gene (reference sequence). CDR3 length: 15 amino acids. With 0 bases clipped from V and 8 bases from J, the junction kept 10 bases outside the gene matches. The CDR3 loop reads CASSQEFRTGGQQYF. CDR3 nucleotides: TGTGCCAGCAGCCAAGAATTCCGGACAGGAGGCCAGCAGTACTTC.

This clone was seen more than once but under ten times. The genes are TRBV4-1 and TRBJ1-6; D is undetermined. V was clipped by 3 bases and J by 5 bases, with 11 bases between them. CDR1 is MGHRA and CDR2 is YSYEKL in the germline V gene. CDR3 length: 15 residues. The CDR3 protein is CASSQVGVDNSPLHF. The CDR3 nucleotides read TGCGCCAGCAGCCAGGTCGGGGTTGATAATTCACCCCTCCACTTT.

The chain is built from TRBV19 and TRBJ1-4, with TRBD1 as a possible D gene (5 bases). CDR1 and CDR2 from the germline V gene are LNHDA and SQIVND (reference sequence). The CDR3 extends over 16 amino acids. The V end was cut by 4 bases, the J end by 8 bases, with 20 bases between. DNA for the CDR3: TGTGCCAGTAGTACCCCCTTGGACGGATGGGGCGAAAAACTGTTTTTT. Its translation is CASSTPLDGWGEKLFF.

The J gene is TRBJ2-7, the V gene TRBV5-8, with 8 bases aligning to TRBD1. The J segment lost 3 bases and the V segment lost 4 bases, leaving 9 bases of the junction unmatched. CDR3 size: 15 residues. Germline V CDR1 and CDR2: SGHTS, YDEGEE. Written as DNA, the CDR3 is TGTGCCAGCAGCGCCCGGACAGGGAACATCTACGAGCAGTACTTC. Protein product: CASSARTGNIYEQYF.

This chain connects TRBV11-3 to TRBJ2-2; D perhaps matches TRBD2 (7 bases). V dropped 5 bases and J dropped 0 bases, with 13 bases sitting between them. The CDR3 is 16 amino acids. Germline loops: CDR1 SGHNT, CDR2 YENEEA. CDR3 amino acids: CASSHSGGPNTGELFF. In nucleotides, the CDR3 is TGTGCCAGCAGCCACTCGGGGGGCCCGAACACCGGGGAGCTGTTTTTT.

J is TRBJ2-7 and V is TRBV20-1; weak D call: TRBD1 (6 bases). CDR1 and CDR2 from the germline V gene are DFQATT and SNEGSKA (reference sequence). V dropped 3 bases and J dropped 2 bases, with 11 bases sitting between them. The CDR3 consists of 13 residues. CDR3 region: CSASGTPTYEQYF. The CDR3 nucleotides are TGCAGTGCTAGTGGGACACCGACCTACGAGCAGTACTTC.

The chain has TRBV10-3 and TRBJ2-2; TRBD1 agrees at 10 bases. J was trimmed by 6 bases and V by 4 bases; bases with no gene match: 5. The CDR3 runs to 15 residues. The germline gives CDR1 ENHRY, CDR2 SYGVKD. This CDR3 reads CAISGQGAIPGELFF. CDR3 nucleotides: TGTGCCATCAGTGGACAGGGGGCGATTCCCGGGGAGCTGTTTTTT.

V is TRBV5-1 and J is TRBJ1-4; unclear D gene. Trimming removed 3 bases from V and 5 bases from J, with 11 bases in between. This CDR3 contains 14 residues. Germline lookup yields CDR1 SGHRS and CDR2 YFSETQ. Written as DNA, the CDR3 is TGCGCCAGCAGCTATAACAGAGAAAATGAAAAACTGTTTTTT. Protein: CASSYNRENEKLFF.

The chain joins TRBV10-1 to TRBJ2-2, with TRBD1 matching over 8 bases. V lost 4 bases to trimming and J lost 1 base; unmatched junction nucleotides: 8. The CDR3 sequence is 17 residues long. CDR1 and CDR2 (germline): WNHNN, SYGVQD (reference sequence). CDR3 sequence: CASSGGQVSLNTGELFF. CDR3 nucleotides: TGCGCCAGCAGTGGGGGACAGGTTTCCCTGAACACCGGGGAGCTGTTTTTT.

V usage is TRBV5-4 and J usage is TRBJ2-7; 7 bases line up with TRBD1. Trimming at V came to 0 bases and at J to 5 bases, leaving 8 bases not matched to a gene. CDR1 is SGHNT and CDR2 is YYREEE in the germline V gene (reference sequence). This CDR3 is built from 15 residues. This CDR3 reads CASSLGTGRTNEQYF. CDR3 DNA: TGTGCCAGCAGCTTGGGGACAGGCAGAACAAACGAGCAGTACTTC.

As to this clone: The sample carries other DNA sequences with the same CDR3. The chain recombines TRBV2 with TRBJ1-5; TRBD1 matches 8 bases. Germline V gene data show CDR1 as SNHLY and CDR2 as FYNNEI. Unmatched junction bases numbered 4, after V lost 7 bases and J lost 2 bases. The CDR3 is made up of 14 amino acids. The CDR3 here is CASNGQGGNQPQHF. CDR3 DNA: TGTGCCAGCAACGGACAGGGAGGCAATCAGCCCCAGCATTTT.

This clone was detected once. The chain carries TRBV5-5 and TRBJ1-2; D perhaps matches TRBD1 (6 bases). The germline V and J ends were trimmed by 4 bases and 4 bases, with 17 bases remaining between them. The CDR3 is 15 amino acids. Germline CDR1 and CDR2: SGHKS and YYEKEE (reference sequence). CDR3: CASSLDRTMGYGYTF. CDR3 coding DNA: TGTGCCAGCAGCCTAGACAGGACCATGGGCTATGGCTACACCTTC. The variable domain in full, completed from reference TRBV5-5 and TRBJ1-2, reads DAGVTQSPTHLIKTRGQQVTLRCSPISGHKSVSWYQQVLGQGPQFIFQYYEKEERGRGNFPDRFSARQFPNYSSELNVNALLLGDSALYLCASSLDRTMGYGYTFGSGTRLTVV.

The chain carries TRBV28 and TRBJ1-5; possibly TRBD1 for D (6 bases). Per germline, CDR1 MDHEN and CDR2 SYDVKM. With 3 bases removed from V and 6 bases from J, the gap between germline ends came to 15 bases. The CDR3 loop spans 15 amino acids. CDR3 nucleotide sequence: TGTGCCAGCAGTTTTACTGGGGGCGCCGGTCAGCCCCAGCATTTT. Translation: CASSFTGGAGQPQHF.

The CDR3 loop is CASSTGAWNTEAFF. CDR3 sequence (DNA): TGTGCCAGCTCCACGGGAGCATGGAACACTGAAGCTTTCTTT. The rearrangement joins TRBV18 to TRBJ1-1; D gene uncertain. Germline V gene data show CDR1 as KGHSH and CDR2 as LQKENI. The length of the CDR3 is 14 residues. The ends were cut back, 6 bases at V and 1 base at J, with 12 bases in the middle.

The chain employs TRBV5-4 and TRBJ2-3, with TRBD2 matching 12 bases. The length of the CDR3 is 16 residues. V lost 3 bases to trimming and J lost 0 bases; unmatched junction nucleotides: 2. The germline V gene has CDR1 SGHNT and CDR2 YYREEE (reference sequence). The CDR3 nucleotides read TGTGCCAGCAGCTCAGGACTAGCGGGAAGCACAGATACGCAGTATTTT. Encoded protein: CASSSGLAGSTDTQYF. The complete variable domain, with remaining parts taken from reference TRBV5-4 and TRBJ2-3, reads ETGVTQSPTHLIKTRGQQVTLRCSSQSGHNTVSWYQQALGQGPQFIFQYYREEENGRGNFPPRFSGLQFPNYSSELNVNALELDDSALYLCASSSGLAGSTDTQYFGPGTRLTVL.

DNA of the CDR3: TGTGCCAGCAGCCAAGACCAGGGGGCCGACGAGCAGTACTTC. This sequence encodes CASSQDQGADEQYF. The chain recombines TRBV3-1 (or the pseudogene TRBV3-2) with TRBJ2-7; TRBD1 matches 8 bases. The V segment lost 0 bases and the J segment 5 bases; nucleotides outside the gene matches: 3. Germline V CDR1 and CDR2: LGHDT, YNNKEL (reference sequence). This CDR3 has 14 residues.

This clone was seen only a few times. The CDR3: CATSARQGTYGYTF. DNA for the CDR3: TGTGCCACCAGTGCCAGACAGGGAACATATGGCTACACCTTC. The gene calls are TRBV24-1 and TRBJ1-2; 7 bases are a match to TRBD1. CDR1 and CDR2 (germline): KGHDR, SFDVKD. There are 14 residues in the CDR3. V lost 5 bases, J lost 5 bases, and 7 bases stayed unmatched.

The gene calls are TRBV6-5 and TRBJ1-1; D may be TRBD1 (5 bases). The CDR3 has 13 amino acids. Trimming removed 3 bases from V and 10 bases from J, with 15 bases in between. Germline V CDR1 and CDR2: MNHEY, SVGAGI. The CDR3 region is CASSYAGKGLAFF. In DNA form, the CDR3 reads TGTGCCAGCAGTTATGCAGGGAAAGGGTTAGCTTTCTTT.

The CDR3 DNA reads TGTGCCAGCCGGGGACTAGCGGGAGCAGATACGCAGTATTTT. Amino acids: CASRGLAGADTQYF. V and J are TRBV27 and TRBJ2-3, with 14 bases that match TRBD2. The germline V gene has CDR1 MNHEY and CDR2 SMNVEV (reference sequence). V gave up 8 bases and J gave up 4 bases; unmatched junction bases: 2. The CDR3 runs 14 residues.

Only one count was recorded for this clone. The chain joins TRBV19 to TRBJ1-6; D ambiguous. The CDR3 consists of 14 residues. V was pared by 8 bases and J by 7 bases, with 15 bases between. The germline gives CDR1 LNHDA, CDR2 SQIVND (reference sequence). CDR3 sequence (DNA): TGTGCCAGTGTTGCCGGGAAGGTGAATTCACCCCTCCACTTT. Protein product: CASVAGKVNSPLHF.

The rearrangement uses TRBV14 and TRBJ2-1; 7 bases match TRBD2. Unmatched junction bases numbered 2, after V lost 4 bases and J lost 5 bases. Germline assignment: CDR1 SGHDN and CDR2 FVKESK. The length of the CDR3 is 13 residues. In DNA, the CDR3 is TGTGCCAGCAGCCGGGACTATGACAATGAGCAGTTCTTC. This gives the protein CASSRDYDNEQFF.